These 10 T cell receptor beta chains came from one sample sequenced in a study of T cells after posttransplantation cyclophosphamide. A marrow graft followed busulfan-fludarabine conditioning, with cyclophosphamide on days +3 and +4. The protocol was immunoSEQ multiplex PCR, while the TCRdb copy is restricted to in-frame clones and leaves out a portion. The repertoire holds fewer than 8,500 clones, with around four fifths as singletons. The source was CD8+ T cells sorted from PBMCs, collected around 1,300 days after allogeneic stem cell transplant with posttransplant cyclophosphamide. The receptor source for this set is a female patient in her 50s who received an allogeneic stem cell transplant from a related donor, was CMV-positive, and had no GVHD. The graft donor may have contributed some T cells.

This clone appeared a single time. The rearrangement uses TRBV29-1 and TRBJ2-7; no reliable D call. Trimming cost V 5 bases and J 7 bases, with 12 bases left between them. The V gene's germline CDR1 is SQVTM and CDR2 ANQGSEA. The CDR3 consists of 11 residues. The CDR3 coding sequence is TGCAGCGTTAAACTTTCGGGTGAGCAGTACTTC. It specifies CSVKLSGEQYF.

This clone was detected once. The chain couples TRBV4-1 to TRBJ2-7, with TRBD2 matching 15 bases. The CDR3 spans 16 residues. The V segment lost 2 bases and the J segment 6 bases; nucleotides outside the gene matches: 5. CDR1 and CDR2 from the germline V gene are MGHRA and YSYEKL. CDR3 nucleotides: TGCGCCAGCAGCCAAACATTGGGACTAGCGGGAGGCGAGCAGTACTTC. Its protein is CASSQTLGLAGGEQYF.

The V gene is TRBV6-5, the J gene TRBJ2-3; 7 bases are shared with TRBD2. The length of the CDR3 is 16 residues. J was trimmed by 1 base and V by 3 bases; bases with no gene match: 7. Germline CDR1 reads MNHEY; CDR2 reads SVGAGI. This CDR3 reads CASSYFPTSGTDTQYF. DNA of the CDR3: TGTGCCAGCAGTTATTTCCCCACTAGCGGCACAGATACGCAGTATTTT.

The chain carries TRBV18 and TRBJ1-2; TRBD1 is a possible D gene (5 bases). V shed 3 bases and J shed 8 bases, with 19 bases lying between them. This CDR3 is built from 15 residues. Germline values: CDR1 KGHSH, CDR2 LQKENI. Here the CDR3 DNA reads TGTGCCAGCTCACCCCCGGAGACAGAAGATGACGGCTACACCTTC. Translating it yields CASSPPETEDDGYTF.

The gene calls are TRBV7-2 and TRBJ1-1; the D is unclear. The germline V gene encodes CDR1 SGHTA and CDR2 FQGNSA. Trimming removed 3 bases at V and 7 bases at J, with 12 bases between. The CDR3 runs 13 residues. The CDR3 DNA follows: TGTGCCAGCAGCTTCGGCGGGATTCTTGAAGCTTTCTTT. Its protein product is CASSFGGILEAFF.

To note about this clone: Other DNA sequences in the sample encode the same CDR3. The gene calls are TRBV7-9 and TRBJ2-1; D is unclear. V was clipped by 1 base and J by 0 bases, with 4 bases between them. The CDR3 totals 14 residues. The germline V gene has CDR1 SEHNR and CDR2 FQNEAQ (reference sequence). As DNA, the CDR3 is TGTGCCAGCAGCTTAGGCAGCTCCTACAATGAGCAGTTCTTC. Residues: CASSLGSSYNEQFF.

The sample holds a few counts of this clone. The genes are TRBV19 and TRBJ2-3; TRBD2 matches 13 bases. This CDR3 region has 15 residues. Trimming cost V 6 bases and J 4 bases; bases outside gene matches: 4. CDR1 and CDR2 from the germline V gene are LNHDA and SQIVND (reference sequence). The CDR3 DNA reads TGTGCCAGTAGGCCGGGACTAGCGGGATCAGATACGCAGTATTTT. As protein: CASRPGLAGSDTQYF.

CDR3 residues: CASRYDRGGSTEAFF. As DNA, the CDR3 is TGTGCCAGCAGGTACGACAGGGGAGGAAGCACTGAAGCTTTCTTT. The J gene is TRBJ1-1, the V gene TRBV27; 8 nucleotides agree with TRBD1. Per the germline V gene, CDR1 is MNHEY and CDR2 is SMNVEV (reference sequence). V lost 6 bases, J lost 4 bases, and 10 bases stayed unmatched. The CDR3 is 15 residues long.

The chain recombines TRBV7-8 with TRBJ2-2; 13 nucleotides agree with TRBD2. Germline lookup yields CDR1 SGHVS and CDR2 FQNEAQ. The CDR3 has 18 amino acids. With 2 bases clipped from V and 2 bases from J, the junction kept 5 bases outside the gene matches. The CDR3 is CASSLFTSGRANTGELFF. CDR3 sequence (DNA): TGTGCCAGCAGCTTATTCACTAGCGGGAGGGCCAACACCGGGGAGCTGTTTTTT.

In its sample, this clone was seen a few times. The chain combines TRBV29-1 with TRBJ2-7, with 7 positions matching TRBD1. CDR3 length: 13 amino acids. J was trimmed by 4 bases and V by 4 bases; bases with no gene match: 7. Germline V CDR1 and CDR2: SQVTM, ANQGSEA. CDR3 coding DNA: TGCAGCGTTGCGGACAGGTCAATTTACGAGCAGTACTTC. Translation: CSVADRSIYEQYF.